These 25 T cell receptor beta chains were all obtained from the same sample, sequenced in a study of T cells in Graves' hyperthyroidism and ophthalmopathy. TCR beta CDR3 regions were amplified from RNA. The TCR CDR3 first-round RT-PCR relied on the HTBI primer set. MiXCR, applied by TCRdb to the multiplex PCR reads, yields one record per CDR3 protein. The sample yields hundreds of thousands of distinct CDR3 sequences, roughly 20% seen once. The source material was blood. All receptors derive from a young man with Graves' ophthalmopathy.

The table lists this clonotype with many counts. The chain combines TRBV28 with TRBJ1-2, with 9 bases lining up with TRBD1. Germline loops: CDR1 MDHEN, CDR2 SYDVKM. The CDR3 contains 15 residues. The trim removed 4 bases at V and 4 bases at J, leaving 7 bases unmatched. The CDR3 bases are TGTGCCAGCAGTTCTGGGACAGGGATGATCTATGGCTACACCTTC. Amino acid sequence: CASSSGTGMIYGYTF.

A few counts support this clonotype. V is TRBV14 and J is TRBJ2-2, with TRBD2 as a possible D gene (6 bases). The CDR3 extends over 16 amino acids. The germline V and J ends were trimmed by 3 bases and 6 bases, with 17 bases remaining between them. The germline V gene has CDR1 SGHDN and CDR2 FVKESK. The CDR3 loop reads CASSQSTGEEAGELFF. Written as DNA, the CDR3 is TGTGCCAGCAGCCAGTCAACGGGAGAAGAAGCCGGGGAGCTGTTTTTT.

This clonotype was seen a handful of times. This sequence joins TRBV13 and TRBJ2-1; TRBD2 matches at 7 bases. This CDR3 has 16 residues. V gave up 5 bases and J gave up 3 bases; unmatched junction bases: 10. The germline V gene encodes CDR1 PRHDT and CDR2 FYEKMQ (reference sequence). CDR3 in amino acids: CASSARGEGSYNEQFF. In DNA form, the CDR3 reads TGTGCCAGCAGCGCCCGTGGGGAGGGTAGCTACAATGAGCAGTTCTTC.

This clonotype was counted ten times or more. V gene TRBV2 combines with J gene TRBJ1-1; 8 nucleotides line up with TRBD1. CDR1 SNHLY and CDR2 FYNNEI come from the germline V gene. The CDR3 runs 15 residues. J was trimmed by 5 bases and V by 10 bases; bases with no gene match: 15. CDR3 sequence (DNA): TGTGCCACCAAAAACGGACAGGGCGTTTGGACTGAAGCTTTCTTT. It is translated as CATKNGQGVWTEAFF.

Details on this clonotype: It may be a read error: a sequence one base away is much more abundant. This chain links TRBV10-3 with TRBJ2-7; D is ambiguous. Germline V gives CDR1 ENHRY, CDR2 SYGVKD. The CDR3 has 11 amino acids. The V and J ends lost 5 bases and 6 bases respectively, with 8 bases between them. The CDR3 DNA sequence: TGTGCCATCAGTAAGTTGGTCGAGCAGTACTTC. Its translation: CAISKLVEQYF.

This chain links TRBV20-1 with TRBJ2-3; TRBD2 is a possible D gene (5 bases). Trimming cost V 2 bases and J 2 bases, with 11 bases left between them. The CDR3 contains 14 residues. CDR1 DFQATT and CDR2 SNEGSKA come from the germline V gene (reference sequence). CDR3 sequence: CSARRASYTDTQYF. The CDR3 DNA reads TGCAGTGCTAGACGGGCTAGCTACACAGATACGCAGTATTTT.

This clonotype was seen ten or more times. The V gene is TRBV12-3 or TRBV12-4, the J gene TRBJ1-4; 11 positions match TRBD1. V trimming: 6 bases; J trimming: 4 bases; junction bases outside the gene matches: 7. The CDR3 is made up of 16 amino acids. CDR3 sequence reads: CASRPGTGGINEKLFF. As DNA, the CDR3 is TGTGCCAGCAGGCCGGGGACAGGGGGGATTAATGAAAAACTGTTTTTT.

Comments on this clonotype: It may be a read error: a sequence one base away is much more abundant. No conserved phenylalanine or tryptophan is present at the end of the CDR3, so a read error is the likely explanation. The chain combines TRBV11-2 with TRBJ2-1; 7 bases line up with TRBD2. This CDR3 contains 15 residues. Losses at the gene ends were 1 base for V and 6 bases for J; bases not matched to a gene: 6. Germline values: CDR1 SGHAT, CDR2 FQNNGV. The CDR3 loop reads CASSLAGGESNEQFS. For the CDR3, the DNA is TGTGCCAGCAGCTTAGCGGGAGGAGAGAGCAATGAGCAGTTCTCC.

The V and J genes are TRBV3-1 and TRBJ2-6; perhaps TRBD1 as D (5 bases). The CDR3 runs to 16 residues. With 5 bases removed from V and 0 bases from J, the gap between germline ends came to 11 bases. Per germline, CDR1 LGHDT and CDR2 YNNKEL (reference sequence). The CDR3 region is CASSLGRGSGANVLTF. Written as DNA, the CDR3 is TGTGCCAGCAGCTTGGGAAGGGGCTCTGGGGCCAACGTCCTGACTTTC.

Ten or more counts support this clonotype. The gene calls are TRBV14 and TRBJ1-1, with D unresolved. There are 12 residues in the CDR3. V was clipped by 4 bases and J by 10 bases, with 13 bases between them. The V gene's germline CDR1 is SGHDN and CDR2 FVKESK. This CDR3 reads CASSPGARRAFF. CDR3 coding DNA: TGTGCCAGCAGCCCTGGAGCCAGGCGAGCTTTCTTT.

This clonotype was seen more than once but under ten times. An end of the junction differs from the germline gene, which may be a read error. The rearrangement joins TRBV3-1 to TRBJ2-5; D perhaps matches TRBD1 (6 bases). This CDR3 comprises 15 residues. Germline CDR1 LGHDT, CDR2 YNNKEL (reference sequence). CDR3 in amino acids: CAGSQGTGKAATQYF. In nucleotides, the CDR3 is TGTGCCGGCAGCCAAGGCACAGGGAAAGCAGCGACCCAGTACTTC.

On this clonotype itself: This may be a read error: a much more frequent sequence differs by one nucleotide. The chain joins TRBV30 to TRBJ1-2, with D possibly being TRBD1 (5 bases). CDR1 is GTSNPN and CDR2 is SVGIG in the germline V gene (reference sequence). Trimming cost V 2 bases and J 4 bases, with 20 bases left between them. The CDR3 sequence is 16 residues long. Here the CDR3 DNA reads TGTGCCTGGAGTTTGGGTATCGTAGGGACTAGCTATGGCTACACCTTC. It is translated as CAWSLGIVGTSYGYTF.

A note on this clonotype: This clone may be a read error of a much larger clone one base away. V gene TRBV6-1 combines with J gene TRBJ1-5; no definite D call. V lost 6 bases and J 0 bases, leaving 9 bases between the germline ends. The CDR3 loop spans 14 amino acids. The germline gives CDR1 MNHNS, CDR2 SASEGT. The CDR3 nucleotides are TGTGCCAGCAGCTGGACTTATAGCAATCAGCCCCAGCATTTT. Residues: CASSWTYSNQPQHF.

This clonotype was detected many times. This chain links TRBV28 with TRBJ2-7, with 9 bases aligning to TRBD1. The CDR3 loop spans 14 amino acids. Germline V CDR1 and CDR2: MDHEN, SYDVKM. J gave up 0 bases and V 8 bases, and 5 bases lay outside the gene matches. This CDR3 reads CASRRDRASYEQYF. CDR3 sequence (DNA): TGTGCCAGCCGGCGGGACAGGGCCTCCTACGAGCAGTACTTC.

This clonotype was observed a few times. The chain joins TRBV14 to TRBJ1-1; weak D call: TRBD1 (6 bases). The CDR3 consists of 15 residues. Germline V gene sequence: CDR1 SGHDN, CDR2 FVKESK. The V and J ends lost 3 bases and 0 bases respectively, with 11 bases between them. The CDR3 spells CASSQNRVMNTEAFF. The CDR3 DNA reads TGTGCCAGCAGCCAGAACAGGGTCATGAACACTGAAGCTTTCTTT.

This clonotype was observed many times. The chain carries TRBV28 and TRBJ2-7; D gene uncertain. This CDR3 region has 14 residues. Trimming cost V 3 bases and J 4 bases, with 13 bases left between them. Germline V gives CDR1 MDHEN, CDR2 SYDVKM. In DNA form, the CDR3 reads TGTGCCAGCAGTTTCGGGTTCGGACCTTACGAGCAGTACTTC. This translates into CASSFGFGPYEQYF.

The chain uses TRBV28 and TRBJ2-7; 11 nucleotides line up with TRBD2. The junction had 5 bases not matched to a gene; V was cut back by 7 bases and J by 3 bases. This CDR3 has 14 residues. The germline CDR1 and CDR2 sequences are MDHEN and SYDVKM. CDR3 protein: CASTGLAGFYEQYF. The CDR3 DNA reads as TGTGCCAGCACCGGACTAGCGGGCTTCTACGAGCAGTACTTC. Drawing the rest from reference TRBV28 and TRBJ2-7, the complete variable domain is DVKVTQSSRYLVKRTGEKVFLECVQDMDHENMFWYRQDPGLGLRLIYFSYDVKMKEKGDIPEGYSVSREKKERFSLILESASTNQTSMYLCASTGLAGFYEQYFGPGTRLTVT.

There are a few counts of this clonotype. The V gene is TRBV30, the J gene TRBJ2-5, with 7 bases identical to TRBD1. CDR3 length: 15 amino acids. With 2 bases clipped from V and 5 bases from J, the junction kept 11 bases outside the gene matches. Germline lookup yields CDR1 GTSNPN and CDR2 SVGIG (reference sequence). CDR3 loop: CAWSMTGSLVETQYF. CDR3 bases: TGTGCCTGGAGTATGACAGGGAGTCTCGTGGAGACCCAGTACTTC. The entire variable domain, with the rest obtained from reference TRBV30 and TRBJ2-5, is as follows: SQTIHQWPATLVQPVGSPLSLECTVEGTSNPNLYWYRQAAGRGLQLLFYSVGIGQISSEVPQNLSASRPQDRQFILSSKKLLLSDSGFYLCAWSMTGSLVETQYFGPGTRLLVL.

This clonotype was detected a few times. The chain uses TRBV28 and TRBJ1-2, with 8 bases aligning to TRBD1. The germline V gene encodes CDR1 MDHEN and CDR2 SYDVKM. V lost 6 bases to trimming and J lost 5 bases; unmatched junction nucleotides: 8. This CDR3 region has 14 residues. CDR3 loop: CASRPPTGVYGYTF. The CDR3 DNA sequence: TGTGCCAGCAGACCACCGACAGGGGTTTATGGCTACACCTTC.

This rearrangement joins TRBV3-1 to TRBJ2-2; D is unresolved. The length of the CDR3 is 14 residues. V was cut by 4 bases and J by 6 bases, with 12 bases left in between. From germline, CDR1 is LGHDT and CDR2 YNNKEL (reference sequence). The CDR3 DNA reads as TGTGCCAGCAGCCCCTGGGGTGGACCCGGGGAGCTGTTTTTT. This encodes CASSPWGGPGELFF.

The CDR3 DNA reads TGTGCCAGCAGTCAGACAGGTACCGGGGAGCTGTTTTTT. Protein sequence: CASSQTGTGELFF. The V gene is TRBV6-1, the J gene TRBJ2-2, with a possible D match to TRBD1 (6 bases). CDR3 size: 13 residues. V lost 5 bases, J lost 5 bases, and 9 bases lay in between. The germline V gene has CDR1 MNHNS and CDR2 SASEGT.

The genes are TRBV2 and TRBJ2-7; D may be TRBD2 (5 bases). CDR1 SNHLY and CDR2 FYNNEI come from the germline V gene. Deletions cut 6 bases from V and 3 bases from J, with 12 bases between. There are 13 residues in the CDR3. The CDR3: CASRAGKLYEQYF. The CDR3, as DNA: TGTGCCAGCAGGGCCGGGAAACTCTACGAGCAGTACTTC.

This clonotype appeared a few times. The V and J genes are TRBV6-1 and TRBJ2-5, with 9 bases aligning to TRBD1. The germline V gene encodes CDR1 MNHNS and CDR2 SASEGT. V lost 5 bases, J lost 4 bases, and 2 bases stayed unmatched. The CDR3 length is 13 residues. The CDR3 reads CASSTGGRETQYF. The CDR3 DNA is TGTGCCAGCAGTACAGGGGGCCGAGAGACCCAGTACTTC.

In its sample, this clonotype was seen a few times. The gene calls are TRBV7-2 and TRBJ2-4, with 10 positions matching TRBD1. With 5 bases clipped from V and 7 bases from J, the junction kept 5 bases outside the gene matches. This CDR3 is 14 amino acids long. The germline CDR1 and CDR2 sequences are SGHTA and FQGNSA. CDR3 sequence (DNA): TGTGCCAGCAGCCTGGACAGGGGGTCTAACATTCAGTACTTC. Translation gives CASSLDRGSNIQYF.

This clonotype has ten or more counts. CDR3 residues: CASSLYDRGNTEAFF. CDR3 DNA sequence: TGTGCCAGCAGCTTGTATGACAGGGGGAACACTGAAGCTTTCTTT. V usage is TRBV5-5 and J usage is TRBJ1-1; TRBD1 agrees at 8 bases. The CDR3 contains 15 residues. Germline V lookup: CDR1 SGHKS, CDR2 YYEKEE (reference sequence). The junction had 3 bases not matched to a gene; V was cut back by 1 base and J by 1 base.